Described below is a single TCR beta chain sequence and its context. This clone's antigen is unknown. No base quality values were provided; no much bigger clone lies one nucleotide off. This specimen comes from a study of T cell responses to AZD1222 COVID-19 vaccine (dated by TCRdb to about 2021). Regarding the study in general: A total of under 250 trial participants underwent TCR sequencing, of whom 207 had received two doses of AZD1222 and roughly 26 had received two doses of the MenACWY control vaccine. Trial participants were enrolled into age subgroups of 18-55, 56-69 and 70-plus years, which contained approximately 150, 28 and 58 TCR-sequenced participants, respectively.

What the research found in general, with its limitations: Vaccine-associated CD4 TCRs spanned the whole spike protein, with dominant responses in regions 160-218 and 743-854. In the small 56-69-year group, the increase in depth fell short of significance, most likely because of low power. Participants were mostly white British and included more females than males, and it was suggested by the authors that clonal diversity may have been underestimated. No day 14 peak-response samples were available, so repertoires were characterized only after the peak T cell response. Epitopes outside the regions mutated in the B.1.351 and B.1.1.7 variants were reportedly recognized by nearly half of the unique spike-specific TCRs. After two AZD1222 doses, spike-specific TCR breadth and depth were significantly higher than at day 0 and than in MenACWY recipients. Conclusions about previously exposed vaccinees are limited, since just 6 or 7 AZD1222 recipients were seropositive for SARS-CoV-2 at baseline.

This specimen's time point label, per the study, means: about 28 days (+/-7) after the second vaccine dose. AZD1222 recipients given second doses at about 4 weeks or at about 12 weeks were pooled, since spike-specific TCR depth and breadth were not found to differ between the two schedules. Vaccinee samples were obtained from the UK trials COV001 and COV002, which included a single-blind randomized controlled phase 2/3 trial of AZD1222 (ChAdOx1 nCoV-19) in healthy adults. For TCRbeta chain sequencing, PBMC samples were collected from trial participants at day 0 and at day 28 after the second dose. After removal of 4 bases from V and 6 bases from J, the junction retains 5 bases not matched to a gene. Measured from the cysteine to the phenylalanine, the CDR3 is 14 residues long. CDR3 DNA is the only sequence kept; it has 42 bases, read in frame from the first base. The germline V gene (reference sequence) gives CDR1 as SGHKS and CDR2 as YYEKEE.

The CDR3 regions of human TCRbeta chains were analyzed by immunosequencing. The original pipeline was this. Repertoire TCRs were checked for matches against a reference library of SARS-CoV-2-specific TCRs that had been generated using the MIRA antigen-specificity platform. Breadth was defined as the fraction of unique TCRs that were SARS-CoV-2-associated, and depth was defined as the fraction of total T cells that were SARS-CoV-2-associated. Using the MIRA data, every spike-specific TCR was mapped to the spike region that the TCR reacted to and assigned to either a CD4 or a CD8 class. Log10-transformed breadth and depth values were compared by one-way ANOVA with Sidak's multiple comparisons tests. The source is immuneACCESS, and TCRdb retained only in-frame sequences with V and J called. Part of the clones is not carried over; for the studies checked, unresolved V genes explain less than half of this, and the remainder is unexplained. V and J calls and clone size are as listed in that table; D and trimming were resolved from the DNA. The sample table records 110,000 or so clones; approximately 86% of these occur just once. Of the sample, approximately 16% falls within the top ten clones.

The TCR was taken from an adult who received the AZD1222 COVID-19 vaccine. This specimen consisted of peripheral blood, obtained 28 days after the second AZD1222 dose. This sequence uses TRBV5-5 and TRBJ1-5, and TRBD1 aligns with 9 junction nucleotides. The nucleotide sequence is TGTGCCAGCAGCCCGACAGGGGGAATTCAGCCCCAGCATTTT. It specifies CASSPTGGIQPQHF.